One sample yielded the 20 T cell receptor beta chains listed below, sequenced in a study of blood T cell repertoires in COVID-19. Generated by immunoSEQ multiplex PCR, the TCRdb table keeps only in-frame clones and is missing some. The sample consists of about 180,000 clones, 81% of them appearing once. Sequenced sample: peripheral blood. The receptors here all came from an elderly woman with COVID-19, enrolled during active disease.

The chain is built from TRBV7-8 and TRBJ2-7; 7 nucleotides line up with TRBD1. This CDR3 comprises 13 residues. Germline CDR1 SGHVS, CDR2 FQNEAQ. Unmatched junction bases numbered 10, after V lost 5 bases and J lost 9 bases. The CDR3: CASSTTDRSWQYF. The CDR3, as DNA: TGTGCCAGCAGCACCACGGACAGGTCGTGGCAGTACTTC. Complete variable domain (other parts from reference TRBV7-8 and TRBJ2-7): GAGVSQSPRYKVAKRGQDVALRCDPISGHVSLFWYQQALGQGPEFLTYFQNEAQLDKSGLPSDRFFAERPEGSVSTLKIQRTQQEDSAVYLCASSTTDRSWQYFGPGTRLTVT.

This chain uses TRBV7-2 with TRBJ2-1, with D possibly matching TRBD2 (5 bases). The CDR3 totals 16 residues. The ends were cut back, 1 base at V and 4 bases at J, with 14 bases in the middle. Germline CDR1 and CDR2: SGHTA and FQGNSA. In DNA form, the CDR3 reads TGTGCCAGCAGCTTAGGGACGGGATCACTTTACAATGAGCAGTTCTTC. Translating it yields CASSLGTGSLYNEQFF. Together with reference TRBV7-2 and TRBJ2-1, the CDR3 gives the full variable domain: GAGVSQSPSNKVTEKGKDVELRCDPISGHTALYWYRQSLGQGLEFLIYFQGNSAPDKSGLPSDRFSAERTGGSVSTLTIQRTQQEDSAVYLCASSLGTGSLYNEQFFGPGTRLTVL.

The V gene is TRBV7-6, the J gene TRBJ2-1; a weak D match, TRBD1 (6 bases). Germline CDR1 and CDR2: SGHVS and FNYEAQ. The CDR3 loop spans 12 amino acids. Trimming took 5 bases from V and 9 from J, leaving 11 bases between them. The CDR3, as DNA: TGTGCCAGCAGCCTCCCACAGGGTGAGCAGTTCTTC. Protein sequence: CASSLPQGEQFF.

This clone was recorded once. The J gene is TRBJ1-1, the V gene TRBV2, with D tentatively TRBD1 (6 bases). Looked up from germline, CDR1 is SNHLY and CDR2 is FYNNEI. The CDR3 sequence is 12 residues long. V was pared by 2 bases and J by 6 bases, with 7 bases between. The CDR3 DNA reads TGTGCCAGCAGTGAACAGGGGCCTGAAGCTTTCTTT. Its protein is CASSEQGPEAFF.

J is TRBJ2-1 and V is TRBV7-3; D unclear. This CDR3 is 15 amino acids long. Germline CDR1 is SGHTA and CDR2 is FQGTGA. V was cut by 5 bases and J by 0 bases, with 11 bases left in between. DNA for the CDR3: TGTGCCAGCAGCACCAGGCGTAGCTCCTACAATGAGCAGTTCTTC. It encodes CASSTRRSSYNEQFF.

This clone was seen just once. The CDR3 DNA follows: TGTGCCAGCAGCCAAGGGGCGGGGGGACCCGAGCAGTACTTC. Translation: CASSQGAGGPEQYF. This chain joins TRBV3-1 (or the pseudogene TRBV3-2) and TRBJ2-7, with 8 bases identical to TRBD2. The trim removed 1 base at V and 6 bases at J, leaving 5 bases unmatched. Germline values: CDR1 LGHDT, CDR2 YNNKEL (reference sequence). The CDR3 consists of 14 residues.

The V call is TRBV11-2, the J call TRBJ2-6; 9 positions match TRBD1. The CDR3 consists of 16 residues. Germline CDR1 and CDR2: SGHAT and FQNNGV. V shed 5 bases, J shed 1 base, and the junction held 3 bases outside the gene matches. CDR3 sequence: CASSTGTGSGANVLTF. CDR3 in DNA: TGTGCCAGCAGCACGGGGACAGGGTCTGGGGCCAACGTCCTGACTTTC.

The chain combines TRBV3-1 (or the pseudogene TRBV3-2) with TRBJ2-3; D unresolved. The ends were cut back, 1 base at V and 2 bases at J, with 10 bases in the middle. CDR3 size: 15 residues. From germline, CDR1 is LGHDT and CDR2 YNNKEL (reference sequence). The CDR3 spells CASSQAHSSTDTQYF. The CDR3 bases are TGTGCCAGCAGCCAAGCACACAGCTCCACAGATACGCAGTATTTT.

The genes are TRBV5-8 and TRBJ2-3, with D maybe TRBD2 (5 bases). This CDR3 region has 13 residues. CDR1 and CDR2 (germline): SGHTS, YDEGEE. Trimming shortened V by 1 base and J by 4 bases, and 7 bases separated the two germline ends. The CDR3 protein is CASSLPRADTQYF. The CDR3 nucleotides read TGTGCCAGCAGCTTGCCGCGGGCAGATACGCAGTATTTT.

This clone turned up a few times. The CDR3 DNA is TGTGCCAGCATCACAGATAACTATGGCTACACCTTC. It yields the protein CASITDNYGYTF. The rearrangement uses TRBV6-5 and TRBJ1-2; D gene ambiguous. The CDR3 consists of 12 residues. CDR1 is MNHEY, CDR2 SVGAGI, per germline. V dropped 7 bases and J dropped 1 base, with 7 bases sitting between them.

The chain is built from TRBV4-2 and TRBJ2-7; a possible D gene is TRBD2 (5 bases). Trimming removed 0 bases at V and 1 base at J, with 16 bases between. The CDR3 is 17 amino acids. The germline V gene has CDR1 LGHNA and CDR2 YNFKEQ. The CDR3 nucleotides are TGTGCCAGCAGCCAAGATCGAGGCCGAGGGAAATCCTACGAGCAGTACTTC. Its protein is CASSQDRGRGKSYEQYF.

This clone showed up many times. This chain uses TRBV4-1 with TRBJ2-1; 7 bases line up with TRBD2. Germline V lookup: CDR1 MGHRA, CDR2 YSYEKL. This CDR3 is built from 16 residues. J gave up 6 bases and V 1 base, and 9 bases lay outside the gene matches. The CDR3 region is CASSQVRGRAFNEQFF. As DNA, the CDR3 is TGCGCCAGCAGCCAAGTTCGTGGGAGGGCCTTCAATGAGCAGTTCTTC.

This chain links TRBV11-3 with TRBJ1-4; no firm D call. Germline V gives CDR1 SGHNT, CDR2 YENEEA. The CDR3 consists of 13 residues. V was trimmed by 6 bases and J by 3 bases, leaving 8 bases between them. The CDR3 here is CASSRSSNEKLFF. The CDR3 coding sequence is TGTGCCAGCAGTAGGAGTTCTAATGAAAAACTGTTTTTT.

The V call is TRBV6-2 or TRBV6-3, the J call TRBJ2-3; D possibly corresponds to TRBD2 (6 bases). This CDR3 is built from 16 residues. V lost 6 bases to trimming and J lost 5 bases, with 21 bases between them. Germline CDR1 MNHEY, CDR2 SVGEGT. CDR3 in amino acids: CASSNGAGSGLDTQYF. The CDR3 DNA follows: TGTGCCAGCAGCAATGGCGCGGGAAGCGGTTTAGATACGCAGTATTTT.

V and J are TRBV6-2 or TRBV6-3 and TRBJ2-7, with 14 bases fitting TRBD2. The length of the CDR3 is 16 residues. V trimming: 4 bases; J trimming: 4 bases; junction bases outside the gene matches: 6. Germline CDR1 and CDR2: MNHEY and SVGEGT. The CDR3, as DNA: TGTGCCAGCAGTTTGGGACTAGCGGGAGTCTTGTACGAGCAGTACTTC. Protein product: CASSLGLAGVLYEQYF.

J is TRBJ2-1 and V is TRBV24-1, with TRBD1 matching over 9 bases. The trim removed 7 bases at V and 5 bases at J, leaving 8 bases unmatched. The CDR3 totals 15 residues. From germline, CDR1 is KGHDR and CDR2 SFDVKD. Here the CDR3 DNA reads TGTGCCACCAGCAGGACAGGGGATGACCACAATGAGCAGTTCTTC. It is translated as CATSRTGDDHNEQFF.

This rearrangement joins TRBV27 to TRBJ1-2, with D possibly TRBD1 on 6 matching bases. Germline CDR1 is MNHEY and CDR2 is SMNVEV (reference sequence). V lost 5 bases and J lost 4, with 14 bases in between. There are 14 residues in the CDR3. The CDR3 reads CASSGGNSGYGYTF. Written as DNA, the CDR3 is TGTGCCAGCAGTGGGGGCAATTCGGGCTATGGCTACACCTTC.

The V gene is TRBV28, the J gene TRBJ1-1, with 8 bases aligning to TRBD1. The V and J ends lost 6 bases and 4 bases, in that order; junction bases with no gene match: 4. Germline loops: CDR1 MDHEN, CDR2 SYDVKM. The CDR3 has 13 amino acids. This chain's CDR3 is CASRRTGGTEAFF. In nucleotides, the CDR3 is TGTGCCAGCAGACGCACAGGGGGCACTGAAGCTTTCTTT.

The rearrangement uses TRBV24-1 and TRBJ1-2, with 7 positions matching TRBD1. The CDR3 runs to 13 residues. Germline CDR1 reads KGHDR; CDR2 reads SFDVKD. With V trimmed by 4 bases and J by 4 bases, 2 bases remained unmatched. The DNA for the CDR3 is TGTGCCACCAGTGACCGGACAGGCTATGGCTACACCTTC. Protein sequence: CATSDRTGYGYTF.

The J gene is TRBJ2-5, the V gene TRBV2, with D possibly matching TRBD2 (5 bases). This CDR3 has 16 residues. The V gene lost 3 bases and the J gene lost 5 bases, with 19 bases spanning the gap. Germline loops: CDR1 SNHLY, CDR2 FYNNEI. In DNA, the CDR3 is TGTGCCAGCAGTGATAATTTGAGGGATACGCGGGAGACCCAGTACTTC. Translated: CASSDNLRDTRETQYF.